These 3 T cell receptor beta chains originate from one sample sequenced in a study of cytomegalovirus exposure and HLA in healthy donors. The PCR ran on 60 Vbeta and 13 Jbeta primers. Profiling relied on immunoSEQ multiplex PCR, and the TCRdb table lists in-frame clones only, not all of them. Of around 70,000 clones listed, 62% were seen once; the top ten hold 2.8%. Input material: PBMCs. The receptor set was obtained from a man aged 25 to 40 in good health and CMV-seronegative.

The chain has TRBV5-6 and TRBJ1-1; D is ambiguous. Germline V gene data show CDR1 as SGHDT and CDR2 as YYEEEE. Trimming stripped 1 base from V and 7 bases from J, with 5 bases between. CDR3 length: 11 amino acids. The CDR3 protein is CASSLLSEAFF. CDR3 nucleotides: TGTGCCAGCAGCTTGCTCAGTGAAGCTTTCTTT.

CDR3 sequence reads: CASSLNGGAGTGELFF. For the CDR3, the DNA is TGTGCCAGCAGCTTAAACGGGGGGGCCGGTACCGGGGAGCTGTTTTTT. The rearrangement joins TRBV11-1 to TRBJ2-2; the match to TRBD2 covers 8 bases. The J segment lost 5 bases and the V segment lost 2 bases, leaving 7 bases of the junction unmatched. This CDR3 contains 16 residues. From germline, CDR1 is SGHAT and CDR2 FQDESV (reference sequence).

The rearrangement joins TRBV9 to TRBJ1-6; tentatively, D is TRBD1 (5 bases). Germline CDR1 SGDLS, CDR2 YYNGEE. The V end was cut by 2 bases, the J end by 7 bases, with 16 bases between. The CDR3 is 16 residues long. The CDR3: CASSVGPQGLNSPLHF. Here the CDR3 DNA reads TGTGCCAGCAGCGTGGGTCCCCAGGGTCTAAATTCACCCCTCCACTTT.